This TCR beta chain was captured by sequencing in a study of tissue T cells after allogeneic stem cell transplantation. This clone came up once. Germline and genes here are mouse. The read gets to within 1 residue of the CDR3 end, and the germline J gene fills in the rest. With 6 bases clipped from V and 6 bases from J, the junction kept 9 bases outside the gene matches. The CDR3 spans 15 residues. Germline V gene data show CDR1 as KGHPV and CDR2 as FQNQEV (reference sequence). Specified time point: mouse harvest day 7 after allogeneic transplant. The graft held 10^6 splenic CD5+ T cells and 10^7 T-cell-depleted bone marrow cells. Method: immunoSEQ multiplex PCR; TCRdb's copy keeps in-frame clones and lacks some. The table includes around 2,000 clones, about 60% detected once.

The rearrangement links TRBV26 to TRBJ2-5, with 10 bases lining up with TRBD1. The clonotype was recovered from a female BALB/c mouse given C57BL/6 T cells with graft-versus-host disease after an allogeneic hematopoietic cell transplant. Sample: spleen. This CDR3 is CASSPWTGGEDTQYF. The CDR3 DNA, read in part, is TGTGCCAGCAGCCCCTGGACAGGGGGGGAGGACACCCAGTAC.